A selection of T cell receptor beta chains follows, all from one sample in a study of response to subunit inactivated influenza vaccine. TCRdb reanalysed the RT-PCR reads using MiXCR and keeps one entry per CDR3 protein. The repertoire holds 650,000 to 850,000 distinct CDR3 sequences, with over 11% as singletons. The sequencing here drew on PBMCs from blood, taken around 14 days before vaccination. The source of these receptors is a man between 45 and 60 years old who received an inactivated influenza vaccine. Each CDR3 is given with its conserved first and last residue. The D gene is left open where the match is weak. Size tells how often a clone was seen (once, few, many) or the class of an expanded clone, and some rows leave it out.

j_gene,abundance,v_gene,d_gene,CDR3aa,CDR3nt
TRBJ2-2,-,TRBV6-5,TRBD2,CASSYGSGIANTGELFF,TGTGCCAGCAGTTACGGTAGCGGGATCGCGAACACCGGGGAGCTGTTTTTT
TRBJ1-5,-,TRBV6-5,-,CASSYSGGNEQPQHF,TGTGCCAGCAGTTACTCGGGGGGGAACGAGCAGCCCCAGCATTTT
TRBJ1-4,-,TRBV18,-,CASSPRVPNEKLFF,TGTGCCAGCTCACCACGGGTGCCTAATGAAAAACTGTTTTTT
TRBJ2-4,-,TRBV29-1,-,CSVEGGAGNIQYF,TGCAGCGTTGAAGGGGGGGCGGGGAACATTCAGTACTTC
TRBJ2-5,many,TRBV11-2,TRBD1,CASSIQGAGETQYF,TGTGCCAGCAGCATACAGGGGGCGGGAGAGACCCAGTACTTC
TRBJ1-1,few,TRBV29-1,-,CSVDGVHTEAFF,TGCAGCGTTGACGGGGTCCACACTGAAGCTTTCTTT
TRBJ2-1,few,TRBV5-1,-,CASSPAATSSYNEQFF,TGCGCCAGCAGCCCAGCGGCAACTAGCTCCTACAATGAGCAGTTCTTC
TRBJ2-1,many,TRBV6-1,TRBD2,CASSENERGVKFF,TGTGCCAGCAGTGAAAACGAGCGGGGGGTAAAGTTCTTC
TRBJ2-7,-,TRBV12-3/TRBV12-4,-,CASSYGVGYEQYF,TGTGCCAGCAGTTATGGGGTCGGTTACGAGCAGTACTTC
TRBJ1-1,-,TRBV4-2,-,CASSHPGQRGTEAFF,TGTGCCAGCAGCCATCCCGGACAGCGGGGCACTGAAGCTTTCTTT
TRBJ2-7,many,TRBV15,-,CATSLLKSSYEQYF,TGTGCCACCAGCCTCTTAAAGAGCTCCTACGAGCAGTACTTC
TRBJ2-7,few,TRBV10-3,TRBD2,CAISDIVAGGLEQYF,TGTGCCATCAGTGATATTGTAGCGGGTGGCCTTGAGCAGTACTTC
TRBJ2-1,few,TRBV7-2,TRBD2,CASSLVSSGNNEQFF,TGTGCCAGCAGCTTAGTTTCTAGCGGAAACAATGAGCAGTTCTTC
TRBJ2-5,few,TRBV20-1,-,CSAMLGGQETQYF,TGCAGTGCTATGCTGGGGGGACAAGAGACCCAGTACTTC
TRBJ2-3,few,TRBV11-2,TRBD2,CASSLLASGFTDTQYF,TGTGCCAGCAGCTTACTGGCTAGCGGGTTCACAGATACGCAGTATTTT
TRBJ2-7,few,TRBV5-1,TRBD2,CASSLEAGGRASEQYF,TGCGCCAGCAGCTTGGAAGCAGGCGGGAGGGCCAGCGAGCAGTACTTC
TRBJ2-7,-,TRBV28,TRBD2,CASSPSGGGKYEQYF,TGTGCCAGCAGTCCGAGCGGGGGGGGGAAGTACGAGCAGTACTTC
TRBJ2-3,few,TRBV6-1,TRBD2,CASSRTSGGPRDSDTQYF,TGTGCCAGCAGTCGGACTAGCGGGGGACCCCGAGATTCAGATACGCAGTATTTT
TRBJ1-2,few,TRBV20-1,-,CSARSSGTPRNPF,TGCAGTGCTAGGTCTTCCGGGACACCCAGGAATCCCTTC
TRBJ2-5,few,TRBV12-3/TRBV12-4,-,CASSLLGGARGTQYF,TGTGCCAGCAGTTTATTAGGAGGGGCCCGTGGGACCCAGTACTTC
TRBJ2-2,few,TRBV14,-,CASSQLPKNTGELFF,TGTGCCAGCAGCCAACTACCCAAGAACACCGGGGAGCTGTTTTTT
TRBJ2-7,-,TRBV12-3/TRBV12-4,-,CASSMRGRNEQYF,TGTGCCAGCTCTATGAGGGGGAGGAACGAGCAGTACTTC
TRBJ1-1,-,TRBV5-1,TRBD1,CASSKGQGGMNTEAFF,TGCGCCAGCAGCAAAGGACAGGGTGGCATGAACACTGAAGCTTTCTTT
TRBJ2-3,few,TRBV10-3,TRBD2,CATSTSGRIDTQYF,TGTGCCACCTCGACTAGCGGGAGGATTGATACGCAGTATTTT
TRBJ2-2,-,TRBV6-2/TRBV6-3,TRBD2,CASSTAGEVTGELFF,TGTGCCAGCAGTACTGCGGGAGAGGTCACCGGGGAGCTGTTTTTT
TRBJ2-7,-,TRBV7-2,TRBD1,CASSSGGLDEQYF,TGTGCCAGCAGCTCAGGGGGTTTGGACGAGCAGTACTTC
TRBJ2-2,-,TRBV20-1,-,CSAPKTGLSTGELFF,TGCAGTGCCCCGAAAACAGGGTTGTCCACCGGGGAGCTGTTTTTT
TRBJ2-7,-,TRBV6-2/TRBV6-3,-,CASSYRRVGYEQYF,TGTGCCAGCAGTTACCGCAGGGTCGGCTACGAGCAGTACTTC
TRBJ2-3,-,TRBV6-1,-,CATTFGLSTDTQYF,TGTGCCACCACATTTGGACTAAGCACAGATACGCAGTATTTT
TRBJ2-7,few,TRBV21-1,-,CASSTRDRQTYEQYF,TGTGCCAGCAGCACCCGGGACAGACAGACCTACGAGCAGTACTTC
TRBJ2-3,-,TRBV18,-,CASSPVPGSRADTQYF,TGTGCCAGCTCACCAGTTCCAGGGTCAAGGGCAGATACGCAGTATTTT
TRBJ1-2,few,TRBV18,TRBD1,CASSSAGTGRFEDGYTF,TGTGCCAGCTCATCTGCCGGGACAGGGAGGTTTGAGGATGGCTACACCTTC
TRBJ2-5,-,TRBV10-3,-,CAISDRTETQYF,TGTGCCATCAGTGATAGGACGGAGACCCAGTACTTC
TRBJ2-1,few,TRBV7-9,TRBD2,CASSLGGLVEQFF,TGTGCCAGCAGCTTGGGGGGGTTGGTTGAGCAGTTCTTC
TRBJ1-1,few,TRBV10-3,-,CATQGATEAFF,TGTGCCACCCAAGGGGCTACTGAAGCTTTCTTT
TRBJ2-5,many,TRBV29-1,-,CSVSRAETQYF,TGCAGCGTTTCGAGAGCAGAGACCCAGTACTTC
TRBJ2-7,-,TRBV13,TRBD1,CASSSKGGSGTDSYEQYF,TGTGCCAGCAGCTCAAAAGGGGGCTCCGGGACGGACTCCTACGAGCAGTACTTC
TRBJ2-3,few,TRBV5-1,TRBD2,CASSGSGRIDTQYF,TGCGCCAGCAGTGGTAGCGGGAGAATAGATACGCAGTATTTT
TRBJ2-1,-,TRBV7-2,-,CASRRSVRGAYNEQFF,TGTGCCAGCAGACGCAGTGTCCGCGGGGCGTACAATGAGCAGTTCTTC
TRBJ2-1,many,TRBV19,TRBD2,CASSIASGTYNEQFF,TGTGCCAGTAGTATAGCTAGCGGGACGTACAATGAGCAGTTCTTC
TRBJ1-1,few,TRBV5-6,-,CASSWIRDNTRSEAFF,TGTGCCAGCAGCTGGATTCGGGACAATACGCGTAGTGAAGCTTTCTTT
TRBJ1-2,few,TRBV4-3,-,CASSQDIQHYGYTF,TGCGCCAGCAGCCAAGATATACAACACTATGGCTACACCTTC
TRBJ2-5,-,TRBV27,-,CASSHTGGGSQETQYF,TGTGCCAGCAGTCATACGGGGGGCGGCTCCCAAGAGACCCAGTACTTC
TRBJ2-2,few,TRBV11-1,TRBD2,CASSSFIGLAGGNTGELFF,TGTGCCAGCAGCTCCTTCATCGGACTAGCGGGAGGGAACACCGGGGAGCTGTTTTTT
TRBJ2-1,-,TRBV12-3/TRBV12-4,-,CASSLGESHEQFF,TGTGCCAGCAGTTTAGGGGAGAGCCATGAGCAGTTCTTC
TRBJ2-1,-,TRBV29-1,TRBD2,CSAIAGDPYNEQFF,TGCAGCGCCATAGCGGGAGATCCCTACAATGAGCAGTTCTTC
TRBJ2-7,-,TRBV28,-,CATYKESYEQYF,TGTGCCACTTACAAGGAATCCTACGAGCAGTACTTC
TRBJ1-3,-,TRBV5-1,-,CASSSGTSPGNTIYF,TGCGCCAGCAGCTCGGGGACGAGTCCTGGAAACACCATATATTTT
TRBJ2-1,few,TRBV14,-,CASSQVLKGPYNEQFF,TGTGCCAGCAGCCAAGTTCTCAAGGGTCCTTACAATGAGCAGTTCTTC
TRBJ2-6,-,TRBV20-1,TRBD1,CSARGQPASGANVLTF,TGCAGTGCGAGGGGACAGCCCGCTTCTGGGGCCAACGTCCTGACTTTC
TRBJ2-1,many,TRBV3-1,TRBD2,CASSHPISAVIAGGLGNEQFF,TGTGCCAGCAGCCACCCCATCTCGGCCGTTATAGCGGGGGGCTTGGGCAATGAGCAGTTCTTC
TRBJ2-5,-,TRBV15,-,CATSREQETQYF,TGTGCCACCAGCAGGGAACAAGAGACCCAGTACTTC
TRBJ2-7,-,TRBV21-1,-,CASSRVKVAGDAYEQYF,TGTGCCAGCAGCAGGGTAAAGGTAGCGGGAGACGCCTACGAGCAGTACTTC